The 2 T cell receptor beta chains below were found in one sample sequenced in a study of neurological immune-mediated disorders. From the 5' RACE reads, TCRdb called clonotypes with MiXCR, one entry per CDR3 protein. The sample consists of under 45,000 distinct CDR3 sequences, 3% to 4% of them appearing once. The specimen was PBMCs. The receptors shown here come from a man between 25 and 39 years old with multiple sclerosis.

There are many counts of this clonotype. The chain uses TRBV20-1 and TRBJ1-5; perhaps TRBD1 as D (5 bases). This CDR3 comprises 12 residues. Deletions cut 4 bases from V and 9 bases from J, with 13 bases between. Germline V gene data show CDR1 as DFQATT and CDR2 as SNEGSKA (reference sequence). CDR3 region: CSAKRGVLPQHF. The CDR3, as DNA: TGCAGTGCTAAAAGGGGAGTGTTGCCCCAGCATTTT.

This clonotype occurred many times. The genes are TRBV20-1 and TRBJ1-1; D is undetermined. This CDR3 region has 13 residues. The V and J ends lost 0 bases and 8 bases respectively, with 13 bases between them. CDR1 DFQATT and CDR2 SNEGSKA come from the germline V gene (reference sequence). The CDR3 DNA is TGCAGTGCTAGAGATCCCCCGGGAGGAGAAGCTTTCTTT. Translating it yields CSARDPPGGEAFF.